The 24 T cell receptor beta chains presented below share a single source sample, sequenced in a study of Graves' ophthalmopathy and Graves' hyperthyroidism. Amplification from RNA transcripts yielded the TCR beta CDR3 regions. HTBI primers were used in a first-round RT-PCR, which preceded a second-round multiplex PCR. TCRdb passed the multiplex PCR reads through MiXCR, listing each CDR3 protein once. The table lists about 620,000 distinct CDR3 sequences, 22% of them singletons. Sequencing was done on a sample of peripheral blood. The receptors originated from a woman aged 18-29 years with stable Graves' hyperthyroidism. Some clones in this sample may be carry-over from other donors' samples.

In its sample, this clonotype was seen many times. V and J are TRBV30 and TRBJ1-3; 8 bases map to TRBD1. After removal of 8 bases from V and 0 bases from J, the junction contained 6 bases not matched to a gene. CDR1 and CDR2 (germline): GTSNPN, SVGIG (reference sequence). The CDR3 has 14 residues. The CDR3 protein is CARQTGGSGNTIYF. The CDR3 DNA sequence: TGTGCCCGTCAAACAGGGGGCTCTGGAAACACCATATATTTT.

V gene TRBV12-3 or TRBV12-4 combines with J gene TRBJ2-7, with TRBD1 identical over 9 bases. The CDR3 runs to 14 residues. Trimming took 6 bases from V and 3 from J; bases not matched to a gene: 6. CDR3 coding DNA: TGTGCCAGCAGCGACGGGGACAGGGACTACGAGCAGTACTTC. Translated: CASSDGDRDYEQYF.

This chain connects TRBV30 to TRBJ2-7, with no clear D. Germline CDR1 is GTSNPN and CDR2 is SVGIG (reference sequence). V was trimmed by 0 bases and J by 1 base, leaving 7 bases between them. CDR3 length: 13 residues. CDR3 residues: CAWSVLASYEQYF. The CDR3 DNA is TGTGCCTGGAGTGTTCTGGCATCCTACGAGCAGTACTTC.

This clonotype has a count of ten or more. The chain has TRBV20-1 and TRBJ1-5; TRBD1 agrees at 10 bases. Germline values: CDR1 DFQATT, CDR2 SNEGSKA (reference sequence). CDR3 length: 15 amino acids. The ends lost 3 bases at V and 5 bases at J; junction bases unmatched: 7. The CDR3 region is CSASLETGGDQPQHF. Written as DNA, the CDR3 is TGCAGTGCTAGTCTGGAGACAGGGGGCGATCAGCCCCAGCATTTT.

The table lists this clonotype with many counts. The chain links TRBV30 to TRBJ2-7; 10 bases map to TRBD2. V lost 1 base and J lost 8; bases outside the gene matches: 20. This CDR3 contains 18 residues. Per the germline V gene, CDR1 is GTSNPN and CDR2 is SVGIG (reference sequence). The CDR3 sequence: CAWSGPAGVAGGGSKQYF. The CDR3 coding sequence is TGTGCCTGGAGTGGGCCCGCGGGGGTAGCGGGAGGAGGGAGTAAGCAGTACTTC.

This clonotype was counted many times. The chain combines TRBV12-3 or TRBV12-4 with TRBJ2-7, with D perhaps matching TRBD2 (5 bases). Between the trimmed V and J ends, which lost 6 bases and 4 bases, there was a span of 22 bases. There are 16 residues in the CDR3. The DNA of the CDR3 is TGTGCCAGCAGGGCCCGGGGTTCGATTTCGATTTACGAGCAGTACTTC. The encoded protein is CASRARGSISIYEQYF.

This clonotype was recorded a few times. V and J are TRBV4-2 and TRBJ2-7; TRBD1 or TRBD2 may be the D gene (7 bases each). The V and J ends lost 1 base and 2 bases respectively, with 15 bases between them. The CDR3 totals 16 residues. Germline lookup yields CDR1 LGHNA and CDR2 YNFKEQ. The CDR3 loop reads CASSQGGAGGAYEQYF. In DNA form, the CDR3 reads TGTGCCAGCAGCCAAGGGGGGGCAGGGGGGGCCTACGAGCAGTACTTC.

This clonotype has more than one count but fewer than ten. The gene calls are TRBV5-1 and TRBJ2-7; TRBD1 or TRBD2 may be the D gene (5 bases each). This CDR3 contains 13 residues. V gave up 3 bases and J gave up 6 bases, with 13 bases separating them. Looked up from germline, CDR1 is SGHRS and CDR2 is YFSETQ. The CDR3 region is CASSSDGGSEQYF. Here the CDR3 DNA reads TGCGCCAGCAGCTCGGATGGGGGATCCGAGCAGTACTTC.

Comments on this clonotype: A junction end diverges from the germline sequence, so it may reflect a read error. The V call is TRBV12-3 or TRBV12-4, the J call TRBJ2-2, with D tentatively TRBD2 (5 bases). This CDR3 has 13 amino acids. In nucleotides, the CDR3 is TGTGCCGGCAGCCCTGGTCGGGCCGGGGAGCTGCTTTTT. It specifies CAGSPGRAGELLF.

As regards this clonotype: Mismatch with germline at one junction end may stem from a read error. V gene TRBV12-3 or TRBV12-4 combines with J gene TRBJ2-5; D not resolved. The CDR3 has 13 residues. The CDR3 here is CVSSSSTQETQYF. In DNA form, the CDR3 reads TGTGTCAGCAGTTCATCGACCCAAGAGACCCAGTACTTC.

This clonotype was observed a few times. This chain links TRBV12-3 or TRBV12-4 with TRBJ1-1; D perhaps matches TRBD1 (6 bases). This CDR3 contains 13 residues. The ends were cut back, 3 bases at V and 11 bases at J, with 16 bases in the middle. CDR3 sequence reads: CASSFYGGRDAFF. The CDR3 coding sequence is TGTGCCAGCAGTTTCTACGGGGGGCGCGACGCTTTCTTT.

This clonotype was detected ten times or more. The genes are TRBV6-1 and TRBJ2-4; D gene ambiguous. V was trimmed by 6 bases and J by 9 bases, leaving 12 bases between them. The CDR3 sequence is 12 residues long. Germline assignment: CDR1 MNHNS and CDR2 SASEGT. CDR3 DNA sequence: TGTGCCAGCAGATCGGGTCCAAGCATTCAGTACTTC. Translated, it gives CASRSGPSIQYF.

The V gene is TRBV3-1, the J gene TRBJ1-1; D call uncertain. This CDR3 has 15 amino acids. V was shortened by 3 bases and J by 5 bases, with 16 bases between the two germline ends. Germline V gene data show CDR1 as LGHDT and CDR2 as YNNKEL (reference sequence). This chain's CDR3 is CASSHPGRIPTEAFF. CDR3 DNA sequence: TGTGCCAGCAGCCATCCCGGACGGATCCCGACTGAAGCTTTCTTT.

The CDR3 bases are TGTGCCAGCAGCCACGGACAGAGCTATGGCTACACCTTC. Its protein product is CASSHGQSYGYTF. The genes are TRBV14 and TRBJ1-2; the D gene is possibly TRBD1 (6 bases). The germline gives CDR1 SGHDN, CDR2 FVKESK. The V and J ends lost 3 bases and 4 bases respectively, with 9 bases between them. This CDR3 is 13 amino acids long.

The CDR3: CASSLPSSGSSYEQYF. The CDR3 nucleotides read TGTGCCAGCAGTTTACCCTCTAGCGGGAGCTCCTACGAGCAGTACTTC. The J gene is TRBJ2-7, the V gene TRBV28; 10 bases are a match to TRBD2. Trimming at V came to 2 bases and at J to 0 bases, leaving 4 bases not matched to a gene. The CDR3 totals 16 residues. The V gene's germline CDR1 is MDHEN and CDR2 SYDVKM.

The chain is built from TRBV4-1 and TRBJ2-7; D might be TRBD1 (5 bases). CDR1 is MGHRA and CDR2 is YSYEKL in the germline V gene. CDR3 length: 15 amino acids. Deletions cut 0 bases from V and 2 bases from J, with 11 bases between. The CDR3 protein is CASSQDWRQTYEQYF. The DNA for the CDR3 is TGCGCCAGCAGCCAAGATTGGAGACAGACCTACGAGCAGTACTTC.

The chain employs TRBV6-5 and TRBJ1-1; no firm D call. CDR3 length: 15 amino acids. V lost 2 bases and J 2 bases, leaving 12 bases between the germline ends. In germline, CDR1 is MNHEY, CDR2 SVGAGI. CDR3 DNA sequence: TGTGCCAGCAGTTACGGCTCGCGGGCCAACACTGAAGCTTTCTTT. Translated: CASSYGSRANTEAFF.

In its sample, this clonotype was seen many times. The chain combines TRBV7-6 with TRBJ1-1, with TRBD1 matching over 9 bases. Germline assignment: CDR1 SGHVS and CDR2 FNYEAQ. This CDR3 region has 14 residues. The J segment lost 3 bases and the V segment lost 4 bases, leaving 3 bases of the junction unmatched. CDR3 bases: TGTGCCAGCAGCTCGGGACAGGGATACACTGAAGCTTTCTTT. Translated: CASSSGQGYTEAFF.

The rearrangement links TRBV15 to TRBJ2-7; D is perhaps TRBD2 (7 bases). The germline V gene encodes CDR1 LNHNV and CDR2 YYDKDF (reference sequence). V lost 1 base, J lost 4 bases, and 11 bases lay in between. The CDR3 is 14 amino acids. The DNA of the CDR3 is TGTGCCACCAGCAGAGGGGGGGGCGGGTACGAGCAGTACTTC. Amino acids: CATSRGGGGYEQYF. Together with reference TRBV15 and TRBJ2-7, the CDR3 gives the full variable domain: DAMVIQNPRYQVTQFGKPVTLSCSQTLNHNVMYWYQQKSSQAPKLLFHYYDKDFNNEADTPDNFQSRRPNTSFCFLDIRSPGLGDTAMYLCATSRGGGGYEQYFGPGTRLTVT.

This clonotype turned up a few times. The chain joins TRBV7-9 to TRBJ2-7; D gene unclear. Germline values: CDR1 SEHNR, CDR2 FQNEAQ (reference sequence). Trimming stripped 2 bases from V and 3 bases from J, with 14 bases between. The CDR3 length is 15 residues. CDR3 sequence: CASSLWQDLDYEQYF. The CDR3 coding sequence is TGTGCCAGCAGCTTATGGCAGGACCTCGACTACGAGCAGTACTTC.

The sample holds many counts of this clonotype. This chain links TRBV6-2 or TRBV6-3 with TRBJ2-3; 10 positions agree with TRBD2. This CDR3 comprises 13 residues. Trimming cost V 6 bases and J 4 bases; bases outside gene matches: 1. The germline CDR1 and CDR2 sequences are MNHEY and SVGEGT. The CDR3 bases are TGTGCCAGCAGAGGGACTAGCGCAGATACGCAGTATTTT. Translation gives CASRGTSADTQYF.

Many counts were recorded for this clonotype. This chain connects TRBV28 to TRBJ1-2; D is unresolved. This CDR3 has 14 amino acids. Germline loops: CDR1 MDHEN, CDR2 SYDVKM. The CDR3 loop reads CSLPVGQSNYGYTF. CDR3 sequence (DNA): TGTTCCCTCCCCGTCGGGCAGAGTAACTATGGCTACACCTTC.

Details on this clonotype: A much larger clone sits a single nucleotide away, making a read error possible. The J gene is TRBJ2-7, the V gene TRBV11-1; 7 positions match TRBD2. The V gene's germline CDR1 is SGHAT and CDR2 FQDESV (reference sequence). This CDR3 contains 15 residues. V dropped 0 bases and J dropped 4; count of bases not matched to a gene: 6. The CDR3, as DNA: TGTGCCAGCAGCTTAGCGACTAGCCGGACTTACGAGCAGTACTTC. Amino acids: CASSLATSRTYEQYF. Drawing the rest from reference TRBV11-1 and TRBJ2-7, the complete variable domain is EAEVAQSPRYKITEKSQAVAFWCDPISGHATLYWYRQILGQGPELLVQFQDESVVDDSQLPKDRFSAERLKGVDSTLKIQPAELGDSAMYLCASSLATSRTYEQYFGPGTRLTVT.

This clonotype was seen at least ten times. The CDR3 DNA is TGTGCCAGCAGTTTAGGAGCCCCCCTCGAGCAGTACTTC. Its protein is CASSLGAPLEQYF. This chain uses TRBV28 with TRBJ2-7; D call uncertain. Between the trimmed V and J ends, which lost 2 bases and 6 bases, there was a span of 11 bases. The length of the CDR3 is 13 residues. Germline V gene data show CDR1 as MDHEN and CDR2 as SYDVKM.